This T cell receptor beta chain was documented in a study of molecular identifiers for immune sequencing clone quantification. Looked up from germline, CDR1 is SEHNR and CDR2 is FQNEAQ (reference sequence). The length of the CDR3 is 15 residues. V was cut by 4 bases and J by 0 bases, with 12 bases left in between. Ten or more counts support this clonotype. Its antigen is undetermined. Findings and caveats of the study: Clones that had above 20 RNA copies took up over 97% of effector molecules but under 1% in naive cells.

Generation of bulk TCR libraries relied on previously described methods and listed TCR primers. TCRdb re-called the PCR reads with MiXCR, one entry per CDR3 protein. The sample contains about 97,000 distinct CDR3 sequences, roughly a quarter of which appear only once. Libraries of naive CD8 T cells were made from roughly 18,000 to 920,000 sorted cells. They used 10%, 30% or 50% RNA. The CD8+CD4-CCR7+CD45RA+ phenotype defined the sorted naive CD8 T cells. The sequenced sample was naive CD8+ T cells from blood, with Jurkat cell RNA spiked in. Subset specified: FACS-sorted CD8+CD4-CCR7+CD45RA+ naive T cells. The receptor comes from a human donor in good health. Some libraries in this study had Jurkat cell RNA spiked in. The chain employs TRBV7-9 and TRBJ1-1; the D gene is possibly TRBD1 (6 bases). In DNA, the CDR3 is TGTGCCAGCAGCTCAAAGACAGGAGTGAACACTGAAGCTTTCTTT. This encodes CASSSKTGVNTEAFF.